This T cell receptor beta chain was recovered during a study of early T cells in non-severe SARS-CoV-2 infection. TCRdb processed the 5' RACE reads anew with MiXCR; each CDR3 protein has one entry. In the table there are about 28,000 distinct CDR3 sequences, around 5.8% of which are singletons. CDR1 and CDR2 (germline): MDHEN, SYDVKM. The CDR3 length is 13 residues. V was trimmed by 5 bases and J by 7 bases, leaving 12 bases between them. This clonotype has just a few counts. The source was whole blood, collected at baseline. The receptor's source is an adult who was a healthcare worker with PCR-confirmed SARS-CoV-2 infection or an uninfected control (not recorded which). This chain joins TRBV28 and TRBJ2-4; D is undetermined. The CDR3 here is CASSTRLRNIQYF. The CDR3 bases are TGTGCCAGCAGTACCCGGTTACGTAACATTCAGTACTTC.